This T cell receptor beta chain was sequenced for a study of blood T cell repertoires in COVID-19. For the study at large: Some COVID-19 samples were acute and others convalescent; all came from the United States, Italy and Spain. Sample material is recorded as cDNA or gDNA derived from T cells, B-cell-depleted T cells, or PBMCs.

This clone has just one count. CDR1 is SGHAT and CDR2 is FQNNGV in the germline V gene. CDR3 length: 16 residues. The germline V and J ends were trimmed by 5 bases and 2 bases, with 18 bases remaining between them. Per the authors' pipeline: Quantification of nucleated cells was approximated via reference gene primer amplification. The data were produced by immunoSEQ multiplex PCR, yet TCRdb's version contains in-frame clones alone and is incomplete. That table is the source of V, J and clone size, and D and trimming were worked out from the DNA. The sample shows about 130,000 clones, approximately 86% of them seen only once.

Sequenced sample: peripheral blood. The V and J genes are TRBV11-2 and TRBJ1-2; D perhaps matches TRBD1 (5 bases). This receptor was taken from a woman aged 45-65 years who had recovered from COVID-19. Written as DNA, the CDR3 is TGTGCCAGCAGCCGCGTAGGGGCAGGACTAAACTATGGCTACACCTTC. Translated, it gives CASSRVGAGLNYGYTF.